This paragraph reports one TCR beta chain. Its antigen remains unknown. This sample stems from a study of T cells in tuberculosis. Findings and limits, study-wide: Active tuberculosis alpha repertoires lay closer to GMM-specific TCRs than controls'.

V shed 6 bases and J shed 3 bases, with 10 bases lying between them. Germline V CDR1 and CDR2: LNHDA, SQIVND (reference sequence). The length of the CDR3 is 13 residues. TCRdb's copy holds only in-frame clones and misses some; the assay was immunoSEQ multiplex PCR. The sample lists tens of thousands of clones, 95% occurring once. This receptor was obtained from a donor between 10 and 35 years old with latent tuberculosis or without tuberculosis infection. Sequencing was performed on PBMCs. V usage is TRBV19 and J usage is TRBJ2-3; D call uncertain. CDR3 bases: TGTGCCAGTAGGACACGTCGAACAGATACGCAGTATTTT. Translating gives CASRTRRTDTQYF.